This T cell receptor (beta chain) was recorded in a study of CD8 T cells in ankylosing spondylitis. Study findings and constraints: Seemingly distinctive of ankylosing spondylitis blood was a TCR beta motif formed by eight highly homologous variants.

This clonotype came up a few times. Its antigen is unidentified. TCRdb recomputed calls from the 5' RACE reads with MiXCR, one row per CDR3 protein. The profile covers under 300,000 distinct CDR3 sequences, with about 9.1% appearing a single time and 6.5% to 7% taken by the ten largest. CDR1 and CDR2 from the germline V gene are MNHEY and SVGAGI. This CDR3 has 15 amino acids. V lost 2 bases and J 4 bases, leaving 14 bases between the germline ends. V gene TRBV6-5 combines with J gene TRBJ1-1; the D is unclear. The sequence came from a male donor with ankylosing spondylitis or in good health (not recorded which). The sample comprised blood, either unsorted or a sorted T cell fraction (not recorded which). The chain's CDR3 is CASSYTSTRSTEAFF. CDR3 bases: TGTGCCAGCAGTTACACCAGCACCCGAAGCACTGAAGCTTTCTTT.